Below, 12 T cell receptor beta chains from the same sample are listed, as sequenced in a study of cytomegalovirus exposure and HLA in healthy donors. The PCR made use of 60 Vbeta and 13 Jbeta primers. Method: immunoSEQ multiplex PCR; TCRdb's copy keeps in-frame clones and lacks some. The table records 95,000 to 130,000 clones, about 80% of them present only once. The sequenced sample consisted of PBMCs. The source of these receptors is a man aged 25 to 40 in good health and CMV-seropositive.

CDR3 loop: CASSLGLAGGPVLQFF. Here the CDR3 DNA reads TGTGCCAGCAGCTTAGGACTAGCGGGAGGGCCGGTGTTGCAGTTCTTC. The chain employs TRBV11-3 and TRBJ2-1; 14 nucleotides line up with TRBD2. V lost 1 base to trimming and J lost 12 bases; unmatched junction nucleotides: 8. Germline CDR1 SGHNT, CDR2 YENEEA. This CDR3 is built from 16 residues.

The chain joins TRBV7-3 to TRBJ2-5; the D gene is possibly TRBD1 (5 bases). V shed 5 bases and J shed 0 bases, with 7 bases lying between them. Germline CDR1 and CDR2: SGHTA and FQGTGA. The CDR3 has 13 amino acids. The CDR3 DNA follows: TGTGCCAGCAGCACGGACAACCAAGAGACCCAGTACTTC. It translates to CASSTDNQETQYF.

The rearrangement uses TRBV5-1 and TRBJ1-1; D not resolved. The germline CDR1 and CDR2 sequences are SGHRS and YFSETQ. The CDR3 sequence is 12 residues long. Trimming shortened V by 2 bases and J by 6 bases, and 8 bases separated the two germline ends. CDR3 sequence: CASSFPSPEAFF. DNA of the CDR3: TGCGCCAGCAGCTTCCCTAGTCCTGAAGCTTTCTTT.

V is TRBV7-2 and J is TRBJ1-2; weak D call: TRBD1 (6 bases). The V gene lost 4 bases and the J gene lost 5 bases, with 14 bases spanning the gap. Germline V gene data show CDR1 as SGHTA and CDR2 as FQGNSA. This CDR3 has 14 residues. The CDR3 sequence: CASSSGQTFYGYTF. As DNA, the CDR3 is TGTGCCAGCAGCTCGGGACAAACGTTTTATGGCTACACCTTC.

Written as DNA, the CDR3 is TGTGCCAGCTCATCCCAGGGGGCGCCGGGGAATGAGCAGTTCTTC. Translating gives CASSSQGAPGNEQFF. The J gene is TRBJ2-1, the V gene TRBV18; 8 bases match TRBD1. Germline V CDR1 and CDR2: KGHSH, LQKENI. The CDR3 consists of 15 residues. The V gene end was trimmed by 5 bases and the J gene end by 7 bases; junction bases not matched to a gene: 10.

This clone is a singleton in its sample. This sequence joins TRBV5-4 and TRBJ2-7; D gene ambiguous. Germline V gene data show CDR1 as SGHNT and CDR2 as YYREEE (reference sequence). With 0 bases removed from V and 2 bases from J, the gap between germline ends came to 9 bases. CDR3 size: 14 residues. CDR3 sequence (DNA): TGTGCCAGCAGCTTGGGTTCGGTTGCCTACGAGCAGTACTTC. Translated, it gives CASSLGSVAYEQYF.

This chain uses TRBV2 with TRBJ2-1; D gene unclear. Trimming stripped 8 bases from V and 0 bases from J, with 11 bases between. The length of the CDR3 is 14 residues. CDR1 is SNHLY, CDR2 FYNNEI, per germline. The CDR3 DNA reads TGTGCCAGCGATTCGCGGCGCTCCTACAATGAGCAGTTCTTC. Translation gives CASDSRRSYNEQFF.

Only a few counts were recorded for this clone. V is TRBV28 and J is TRBJ2-1, with a weak D call TRBD2 (5 bases). Germline values: CDR1 MDHEN, CDR2 SYDVKM. This CDR3 has 15 residues. Trimming took 5 bases from V and 2 from J, leaving 13 bases between them. CDR3 region: CASSPVEGTYNEQFF. In nucleotides, the CDR3 is TGTGCCAGCAGTCCTGTTGAGGGAACCTACAATGAGCAGTTCTTC.

The gene calls are TRBV6-1 and TRBJ2-7, with a possible D match to TRBD1 (6 bases). Trimming removed 6 bases at V and 2 bases at J, with 14 bases between. The CDR3 covers 14 residues. In germline, CDR1 is MNHNS, CDR2 SASEGT. CDR3 in amino acids: CASSAGAGAYEQYF. The DNA of the CDR3 is TGTGCCAGCAGCGCCGGGGCAGGGGCCTACGAGCAGTACTTC.

The chain recombines TRBV23-1 with TRBJ2-5; 9 nucleotides line up with TRBD1. TRBV23-1 is sorted into the ORF group, with uncertain function. This CDR3 is 17 amino acids long. V lost 2 bases to trimming and J lost 3 bases; unmatched junction nucleotides: 10. CDR3 sequence reads: CASSQAGTGKDKETQYF. Written as DNA, the CDR3 is TGCGCCAGCAGTCAAGCGGGGACAGGGAAGGATAAAGAGACCCAGTACTTC.

CDR3 sequence (DNA): TGTGCCAGCAGTTTCGGGACAGGGCGATCTGAAAAACTGTTTTTT. Protein: CASSFGTGRSEKLFF. The chain is built from TRBV28 and TRBJ1-4, with 9 bases aligning to TRBD1. Germline CDR1 and CDR2: MDHEN and SYDVKM. The ends lost 3 bases at V and 7 bases at J; junction bases unmatched: 6. The CDR3 is made up of 15 amino acids.

The chain has TRBV5-6 and TRBJ1-1; the D is unclear. Germline CDR1 is SGHDT and CDR2 is YYEEEE. V was shortened by 3 bases and J by 4 bases, with 10 bases between the two germline ends. The CDR3 runs to 13 residues. Written as DNA, the CDR3 is TGTGCCAGCAGCTATGCGGGCTTCACTGAAGCTTTCTTT. This translates into CASSYAGFTEAFF. The full variable domain, in which reference TRBV5-6 and TRBJ1-1 provide the parts outside the CDR3, is DAGVTQSPTHLIKTRGQQVTLRCSPKSGHDTVSWYQQALGQGPQFIFQYYEEEERQRGNFPDRFSGHQFPNYSSELNVNALLLGDSALYLCASSYAGFTEAFFGQGTRLTVV.